This T cell receptor (beta chain) was captured by sequencing in a study of monozygotic twins with inflammatory bowel disease (dated 2019 in TCRdb). Broadly, across the study: In total, approximately 28 monozygotic twin pairs made up the full study: 19 Danish pairs, all IBD-discordant, plus nine German pairs, of which four were IBD-concordant and five were IBD-discordant. The search for disease-associated traits relied mainly on comparing, within discordant pairs, IBD patients with their genetically identical healthy co-twins. Each individual had, on average, about 151 000 unique TCRalpha sequences and 181 000 unique TCRbeta sequences available for analysis.

On this clonotype itself: This clone's antigen is unknown.

The method was 5' RACE. For each TCR library, approximately 3.5 ug of total RNA was used. cDNA was synthesized with SMARTScribe reverse transcriptase in eight separate reactions per sample. During cDNA synthesis, unique molecular identifiers containing a 6-nucleotide sample barcode were introduced by template switching. TCRalpha and TCRbeta cDNA was amplified by two nested PCRs of 16 and 9 cycles, with bead purification after each PCR. Before amplification, the cDNA was treated with uracil DNA-glycosylase and purified using the QIAquick PCR purification kit. The second PCR added Illumina TruSeq-compatible adapters along with sample-specific barcodes. TapeStation and Qubit were used to check library quality and concentration, and roughly 4.8 ng of each library went into the pool. Sequencing of pooled libraries was carried out on an Illumina HiSeq2500 single-index Rapid Run using 2 x 100 bp reads and custom sequencing primers. Per the original workflow: PCR and sequencing errors were corrected by UMI-based consensus assembly using MiGEC version 1.2.6. MiXCR version 2.1.1 handled V(D)J alignment, clonotype assembly and CDR3 extraction. To normalise gene usage, clonotype sharing and MAIT/NKT TCR abundance, the analysis used the top 1000, 10 000 and 20 000 clonotypes per sample. After downsampling to 27 000 UMIs, diversity was calculated as the inverse Simpson index using the vegan R package. Statistical testing used paired Mann-Whitney U tests on the discordant twin pairs and applied Benjamini-Hochberg correction for multiple testing. Each entry corresponds to one CDR3 protein sequence from reads that TCRdb reprocessed, and DNA is not given. These V and J calls derive from TCRdb rather than the authors' analysis. This sample's clone table shows approximately 200,000 distinct CDR3 sequences. The ten largest clonotypes hold under 8.5% of the sample.

From each donor, an approximately 2.3 ml peripheral blood sample was drawn into PAXgene tubes and stored at -80 degrees C. Without any T cell sorting, total RNA was extracted from whole blood using the PAXgene blood miRNA kit on an automated QIAcube. Peripheral blood from monozygotic twin pairs, either concordant or discordant for inflammatory bowel disease, underwent deep TCRalpha and TCRbeta repertoire profiling that used unique molecular barcoding. Smoking habits were recorded for all twin pairs, and each individual was classified as a current, former or never smoker. According to the germline V gene, CDR1 reads SNHLY and CDR2 reads FYNNEI. The cysteine opens and the phenylalanine closes a CDR3 of 15 amino acids. DNA was not recorded. Beyond this particular receptor, the publication reports: IBD patients had lower TCRbeta repertoire diversity, measured by the inverse Simpson index, than their healthy co-twins. The analysis was unable to tell apart different T cell subtypes. Differing immunosuppressive treatments among patients may have added background noise and inter-individual variability to the repertoires. The results gave no support for a single strong signal or clonotype linked to IBD. IBD patients shared fewer clonotypes with other individuals than healthy twins did, most markedly in patients showing signs of disease activity. Repertoire similarity did not differ between concordant and discordant twins, possibly due to limited statistical power.

This TCR came from a human donor with ulcerative colitis or Crohn's disease, or a healthy co-twin of an affected twin (not recorded which). The chain links TRBV2 with TRBJ2-5; TCRdb's D call of TRBD1 is untestable without DNA. Sequencing input: blood. The CDR3 has the sequence CASNYPGQGHETQYF.